Listed below are T cell receptor beta chains from one sample, sequenced in a study of CXCR3-negative and CXCR3-positive naive CD8 T cells. With the 5' RACE reads reprocessed, TCRdb shows one record per CDR3 protein and no DNA. Its listing shows about 150,000 distinct CDR3 sequences. Sequencing input: naive CXCR3+ CD8+ T cells from blood. These receptors all come from a human donor in good health. Some clones in this sample may be carry-over from other donors' samples. Both conserved end residues are part of each CDR3.

J | V | CDR3
TRBJ2-1 | TRBV20-1 | CSAPTELEQFF
TRBJ1-5 | TRBV29-1 | CSVQEGETQPQHF
TRBJ2-3 | TRBV29-1 | CSVEGTSGKAIDTQYF
TRBJ1-5 | TRBV28 | CASSLSKGPGRNQPQHF
TRBJ1-1 | TRBV5-1 | CASSLAGTGLFTEAFF
TRBJ1-6 | TRBV7-2 | CASSPGDSLYNSPLHF
TRBJ2-1 | TRBV12-3/TRBV12-4 | CASSRGGSGDEQFF
TRBJ2-5 | TRBV19 | CASLAGGQVPQETQYF
TRBJ2-1 | TRBV27 | CASSLIRGLINEQFF
TRBJ2-6 | TRBV19 | CASSPQGPNVLTF
TRBJ1-1 | TRBV19 | CATKTGVDTEAFF
TRBJ2-1 | TRBV4-2 | CASSSTQRDYNEQFF
TRBJ2-5 | TRBV29-1 | CSVEGGQRMASGAQYF
TRBJ1-1 | TRBV7-9 | CASGQQDPNTEAFF
TRBJ2-2 | TRBV7-2 | CASSLALAENTGELFF
TRBJ2-2 | TRBV4-2 | CASSLNFDTGELFF
TRBJ1-1 | TRBV29-1 | CSVEGTGGVAEAFF
TRBJ1-1 | TRBV29-1 | CSVPGTNTEAFF
TRBJ1-2 | TRBV28 | CASSLLFQGGGYTF
TRBJ2-1 | TRBV6-5 | CASSTPGGASNEQFF
TRBJ2-4 | TRBV27 | CASNSLAAKNIQYF
TRBJ1-1 | TRBV5-1 | CASSGWAAGTEAFF
TRBJ2-1 | TRBV20-1 | CSARGSGKINEQFF
TRBJ2-7 | TRBV7-9 | CASTLGGGEQYF
TRBJ2-7 | TRBV7-8 | CASSLGTSTAEQYF
TRBJ2-7 | TRBV25-1 | CASQPQGYEQYF
TRBJ2-7 | TRBV9 | CASSAPGASYEQYF
TRBJ2-4 | TRBV6-1 | CASSEVETGTYGENIQYF
TRBJ2-4 | TRBV20-1 | CSARQGDIQYF
TRBJ2-4 | TRBV15 | CATSIPSWDNRNIQYF
TRBJ2-3 | TRBV7-9 | CASSSGPSTDTQYF
TRBJ1-1 | TRBV6-2/TRBV6-3 | CASSQDSMNTEAFF
TRBJ1-1 | TRBV28 | CASSLGTGGPTFF
TRBJ2-1 | TRBV15 | CATSRVGSYNEQFF
TRBJ2-7 | TRBV27 | CASSFSPDGSEQYF
TRBJ1-1 | TRBV29-1 | CSGENRADTEAFF
TRBJ2-1 | TRBV20-1 | CSARDAFPTTQLAASSYNEQFF
TRBJ2-7 | TRBV21-1 | CASSKIVWDNSDEQYF
TRBJ2-3 | TRBV5-1 | CASRLAGHPLYF
TRBJ2-2 | TRBV14 | CASSQDWGTAFTGELFF
TRBJ2-3 | TRBV9 | CASGAGSTDTQYF
TRBJ2-2 | TRBV5-1 | CASSWGLAGVAAGELFF
TRBJ2-7 | TRBV6-5 | CASSEGPSSYEQYF
TRBJ2-7 | TRBV29-1 | CSVDGTGGVYEQYF
TRBJ2-7 | TRBV13 | CASSFMAGVPYEQYF
TRBJ1-1 | TRBV6-5 | CASSYSDSSEAFF
TRBJ2-2 | TRBV5-1 | CASSTDINTGELFF
TRBJ2-7 | TRBV28 | CASSRDGAQVNEQYF
TRBJ1-4 | TRBV29-1 | CSASGGGLELFF
TRBJ1-4 | TRBV4-3 | CASSQDAGGFRKLFF
TRBJ2-2 | TRBV7-6 | CASSLKEGPSYSTGELFF
TRBJ2-5 | TRBV28 | CASSLPRGWETQYF
TRBJ2-4 | TRBV5-6 | CASSGLGTEENIQYF
TRBJ2-2 | TRBV9 | CASSVASGGSGELFF
TRBJ2-7 | TRBV27 | CASSRTTGVHEQYF